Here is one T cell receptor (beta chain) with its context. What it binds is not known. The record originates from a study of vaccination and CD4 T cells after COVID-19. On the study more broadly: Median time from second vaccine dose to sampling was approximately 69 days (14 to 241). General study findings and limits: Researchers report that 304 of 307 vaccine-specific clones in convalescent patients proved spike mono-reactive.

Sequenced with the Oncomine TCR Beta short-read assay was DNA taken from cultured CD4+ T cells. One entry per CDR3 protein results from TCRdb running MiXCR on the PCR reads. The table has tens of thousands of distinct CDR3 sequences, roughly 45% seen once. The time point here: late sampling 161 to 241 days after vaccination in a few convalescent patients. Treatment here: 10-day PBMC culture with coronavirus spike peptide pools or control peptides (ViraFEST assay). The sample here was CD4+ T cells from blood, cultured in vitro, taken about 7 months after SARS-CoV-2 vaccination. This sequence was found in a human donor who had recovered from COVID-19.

CDR3: CASSEGSTVSYNEQFF. The CDR3 nucleotides are TGTGCCAGCAGTGAAGGGTCGACAGTCTCCTACAATGAGCAGTTCTTC. V gene TRBV25-1 combines with J gene TRBJ2-1, with D maybe TRBD1 (5 bases). The CDR3 extends over 16 amino acids. The germline V gene encodes CDR1 MGHDK and CDR2 SYGVNS. Between the trimmed V and J ends, which lost 2 bases and 0 bases, there was a span of 11 bases.